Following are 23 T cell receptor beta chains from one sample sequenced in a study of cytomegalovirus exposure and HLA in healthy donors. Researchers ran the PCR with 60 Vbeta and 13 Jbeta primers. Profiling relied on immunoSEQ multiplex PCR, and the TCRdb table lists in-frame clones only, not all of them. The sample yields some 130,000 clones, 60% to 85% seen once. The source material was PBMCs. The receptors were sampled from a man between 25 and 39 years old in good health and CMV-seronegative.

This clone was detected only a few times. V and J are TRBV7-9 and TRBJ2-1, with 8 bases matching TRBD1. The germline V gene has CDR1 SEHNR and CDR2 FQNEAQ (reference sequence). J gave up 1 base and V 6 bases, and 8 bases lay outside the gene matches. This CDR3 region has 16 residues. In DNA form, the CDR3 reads TGTGCCAGCAGTATCGGACAGGGTGAGTCCTACAATGAGCAGTTCTTC. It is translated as CASSIGQGESYNEQFF.

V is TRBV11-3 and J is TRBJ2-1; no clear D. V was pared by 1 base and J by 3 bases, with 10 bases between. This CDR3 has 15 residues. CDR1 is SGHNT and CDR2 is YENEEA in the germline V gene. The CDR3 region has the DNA TGTGCCAGCAGCTTAGGGTCCACCGGCTACAATGAGCAGTTCTTC. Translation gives CASSLGSTGYNEQFF.

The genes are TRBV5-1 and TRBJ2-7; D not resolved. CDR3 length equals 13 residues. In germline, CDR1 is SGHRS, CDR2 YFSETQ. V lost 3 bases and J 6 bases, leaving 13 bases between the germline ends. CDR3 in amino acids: CASSSLSLGEQYF. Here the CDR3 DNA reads TGCGCCAGCAGCTCACTAAGCCTGGGCGAGCAGTACTTC.

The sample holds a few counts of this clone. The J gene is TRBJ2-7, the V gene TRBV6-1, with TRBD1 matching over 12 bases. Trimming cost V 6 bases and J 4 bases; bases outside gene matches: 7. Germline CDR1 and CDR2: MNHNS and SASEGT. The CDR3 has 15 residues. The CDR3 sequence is CASRLGTGGRYEQYF. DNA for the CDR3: TGTGCCAGCAGGCTCGGGACAGGGGGCAGGTACGAGCAGTACTTC.

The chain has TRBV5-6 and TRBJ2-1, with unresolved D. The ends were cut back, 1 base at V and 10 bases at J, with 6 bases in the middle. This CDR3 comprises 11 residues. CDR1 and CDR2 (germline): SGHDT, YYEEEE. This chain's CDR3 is CASSLTQEQFF. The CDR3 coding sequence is TGTGCCAGCAGCTTGACCCAGGAGCAGTTCTTC. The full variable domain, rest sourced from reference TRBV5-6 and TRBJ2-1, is DAGVTQSPTHLIKTRGQQVTLRCSPKSGHDTVSWYQQALGQGPQFIFQYYEEEERQRGNFPDRFSGHQFPNYSSELNVNALLLGDSALYLCASSLTQEQFFGPGTRLTVL.

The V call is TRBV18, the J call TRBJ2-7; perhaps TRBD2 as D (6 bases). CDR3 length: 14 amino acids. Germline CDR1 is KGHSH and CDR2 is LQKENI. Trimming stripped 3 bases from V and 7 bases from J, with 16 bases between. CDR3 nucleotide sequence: TGTGCCAGCTCACCCCTAACAGAGGAGGGAGAGCAGTACTTC. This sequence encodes CASSPLTEEGEQYF.

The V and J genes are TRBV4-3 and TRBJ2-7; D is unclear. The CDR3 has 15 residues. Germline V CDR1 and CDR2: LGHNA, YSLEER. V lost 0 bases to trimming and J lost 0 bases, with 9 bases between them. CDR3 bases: TGCGCCAGCAGCCAAGAGGCAGATTTCTCCTACGAGCAGTACTTC. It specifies CASSQEADFSYEQYF.

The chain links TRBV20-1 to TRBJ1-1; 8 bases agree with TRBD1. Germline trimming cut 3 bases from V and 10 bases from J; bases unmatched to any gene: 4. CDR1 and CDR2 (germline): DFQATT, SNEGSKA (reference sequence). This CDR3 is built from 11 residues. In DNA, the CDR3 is TGCAGTGCTAGGCAGGGGGCGCCAGCTTTCTTT. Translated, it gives CSARQGAPAFF.

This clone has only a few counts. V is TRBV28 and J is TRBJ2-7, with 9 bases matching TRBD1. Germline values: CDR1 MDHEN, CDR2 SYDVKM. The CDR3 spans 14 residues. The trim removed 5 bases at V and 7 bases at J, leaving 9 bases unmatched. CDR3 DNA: TGTGCCAGCAGTCTGACAGGGGGGATGGGGGAGCAGTACTTC. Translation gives CASSLTGGMGEQYF.

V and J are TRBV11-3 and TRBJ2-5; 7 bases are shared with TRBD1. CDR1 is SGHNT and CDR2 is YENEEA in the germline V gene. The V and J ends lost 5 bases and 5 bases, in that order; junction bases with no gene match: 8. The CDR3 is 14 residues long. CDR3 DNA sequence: TGTGCCAGCAGCAAAACAGGGGATTCTGAGACCCAGTACTTC. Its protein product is CASSKTGDSETQYF.

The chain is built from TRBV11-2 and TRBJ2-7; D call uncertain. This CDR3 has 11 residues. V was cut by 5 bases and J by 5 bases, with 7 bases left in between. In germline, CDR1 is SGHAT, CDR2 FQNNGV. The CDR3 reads CASSTFHEQYF. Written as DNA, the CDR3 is TGTGCCAGCAGCACATTTCACGAGCAGTACTTC.

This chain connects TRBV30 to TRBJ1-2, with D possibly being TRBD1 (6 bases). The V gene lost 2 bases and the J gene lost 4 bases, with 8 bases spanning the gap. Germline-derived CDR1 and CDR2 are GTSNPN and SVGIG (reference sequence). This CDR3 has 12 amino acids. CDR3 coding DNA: TGTGCCTGGAGTACAGGGTCCTATGGCTACACCTTC. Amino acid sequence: CAWSTGSYGYTF.

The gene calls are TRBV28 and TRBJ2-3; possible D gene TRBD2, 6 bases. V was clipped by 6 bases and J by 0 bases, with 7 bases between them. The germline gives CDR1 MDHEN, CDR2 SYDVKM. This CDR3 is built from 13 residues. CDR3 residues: CASRGTSTDTQYF. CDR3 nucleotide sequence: TGTGCCAGCAGGGGGACTAGCACAGATACGCAGTATTTT.

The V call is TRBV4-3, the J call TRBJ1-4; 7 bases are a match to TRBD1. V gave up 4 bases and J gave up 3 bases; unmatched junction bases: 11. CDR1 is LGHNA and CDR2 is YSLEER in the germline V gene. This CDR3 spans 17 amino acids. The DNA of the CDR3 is TGCGCCAGCAGCCCAGATAGGGGGCGGGGGGCTAATGAAAAACTGTTTTTT. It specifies CASSPDRGRGANEKLFF.

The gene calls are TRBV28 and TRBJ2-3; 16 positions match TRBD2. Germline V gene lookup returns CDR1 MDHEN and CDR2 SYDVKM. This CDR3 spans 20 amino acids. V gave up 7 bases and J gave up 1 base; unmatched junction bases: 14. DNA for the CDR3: TGTGCCAGCACCTACTCCCTGGGACTAGCGGGAGGGGGTGGCACAGATACGCAGTATTTT. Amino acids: CASTYSLGLAGGGGTDTQYF.

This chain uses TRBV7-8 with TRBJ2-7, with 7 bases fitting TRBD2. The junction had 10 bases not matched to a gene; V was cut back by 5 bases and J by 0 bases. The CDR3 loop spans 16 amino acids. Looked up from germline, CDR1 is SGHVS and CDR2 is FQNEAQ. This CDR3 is CASSDGTGGISYEQYF. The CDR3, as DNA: TGTGCCAGCAGCGACGGGACGGGGGGTATCTCCTACGAGCAGTACTTC.

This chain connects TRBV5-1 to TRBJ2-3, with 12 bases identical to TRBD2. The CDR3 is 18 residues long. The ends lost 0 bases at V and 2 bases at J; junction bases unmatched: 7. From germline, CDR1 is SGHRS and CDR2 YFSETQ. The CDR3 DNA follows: TGCGCCAGCAGCTTGGGTCGGACTAGCGGGGAAATCACAGATACGCAGTATTTT. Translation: CASSLGRTSGEITDTQYF.

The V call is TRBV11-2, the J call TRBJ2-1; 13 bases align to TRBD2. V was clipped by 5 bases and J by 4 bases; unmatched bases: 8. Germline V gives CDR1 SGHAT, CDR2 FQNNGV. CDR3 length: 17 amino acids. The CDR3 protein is CASSRAPGLAGYNEQFF. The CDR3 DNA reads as TGTGCCAGCAGCCGCGCGCCGGGACTAGCGGGATACAATGAGCAGTTCTTC. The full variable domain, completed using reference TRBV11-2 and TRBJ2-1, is EAGVAQSPRYKIIEKRQSVAFWCNPISGHATLYWYQQILGQGPKLLIQFQNNGVVDDSQLPKDRFSAERLKGVDSTLKIQPAKLEDSAVYLCASSRAPGLAGYNEQFFGPGTRLTVL.

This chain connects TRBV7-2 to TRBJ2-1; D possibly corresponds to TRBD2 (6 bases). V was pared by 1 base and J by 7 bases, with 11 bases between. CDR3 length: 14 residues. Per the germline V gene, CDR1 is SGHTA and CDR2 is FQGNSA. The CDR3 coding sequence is TGTGCCAGCAGCTTAGGACTAGTTGTGAATGAGCAGTTCTTC. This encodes CASSLGLVVNEQFF.

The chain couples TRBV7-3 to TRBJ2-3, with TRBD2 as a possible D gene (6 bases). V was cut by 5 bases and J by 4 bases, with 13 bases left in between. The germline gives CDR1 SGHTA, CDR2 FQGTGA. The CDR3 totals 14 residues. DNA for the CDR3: TGTGCCAGCAGCCCCGGGTCGGGGGCAGATACGCAGTATTTT. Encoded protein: CASSPGSGADTQYF.

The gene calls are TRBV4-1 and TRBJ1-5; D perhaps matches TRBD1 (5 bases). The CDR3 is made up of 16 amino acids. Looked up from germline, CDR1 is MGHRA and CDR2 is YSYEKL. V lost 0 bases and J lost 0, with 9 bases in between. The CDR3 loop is CASSQDPDTSNQPQHF. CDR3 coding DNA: TGCGCCAGCAGCCAAGATCCGGACACTAGCAATCAGCCCCAGCATTTT.

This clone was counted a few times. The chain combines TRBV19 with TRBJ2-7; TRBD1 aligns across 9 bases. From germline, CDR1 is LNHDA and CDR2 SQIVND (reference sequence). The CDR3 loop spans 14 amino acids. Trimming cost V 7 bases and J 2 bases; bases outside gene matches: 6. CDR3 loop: CASKSGQGPYEQYF. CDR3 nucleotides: TGTGCCAGTAAATCGGGACAGGGCCCCTACGAGCAGTACTTC.

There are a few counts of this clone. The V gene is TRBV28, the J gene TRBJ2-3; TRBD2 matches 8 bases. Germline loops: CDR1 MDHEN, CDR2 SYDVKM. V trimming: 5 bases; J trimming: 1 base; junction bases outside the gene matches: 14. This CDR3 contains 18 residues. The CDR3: CASSTERAGGRGTDTQYF. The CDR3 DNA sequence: TGTGCCAGCAGTACGGAACGGGCGGGAGGACGTGGCACAGATACGCAGTATTTT.